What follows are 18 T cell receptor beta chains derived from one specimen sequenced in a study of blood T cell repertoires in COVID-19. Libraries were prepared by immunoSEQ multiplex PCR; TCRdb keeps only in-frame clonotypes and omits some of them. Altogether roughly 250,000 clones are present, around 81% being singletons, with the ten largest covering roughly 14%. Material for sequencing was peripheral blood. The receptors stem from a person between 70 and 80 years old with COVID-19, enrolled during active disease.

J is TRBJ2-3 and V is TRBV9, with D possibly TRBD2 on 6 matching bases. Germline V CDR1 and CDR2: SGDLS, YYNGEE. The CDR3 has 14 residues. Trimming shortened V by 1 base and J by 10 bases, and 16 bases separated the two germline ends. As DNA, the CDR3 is TGTGCCAGCAGCGTACTCGGGAGCGAGTCCGCGCAGTATTTT. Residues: CASSVLGSESAQYF.

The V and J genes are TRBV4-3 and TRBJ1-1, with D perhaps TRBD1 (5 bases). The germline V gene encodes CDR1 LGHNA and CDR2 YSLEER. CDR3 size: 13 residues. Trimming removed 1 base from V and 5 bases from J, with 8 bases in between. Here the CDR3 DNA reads TGCGCCAGCAGCCAAGCCCGGGGGACTGAAGCTTTCTTT. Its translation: CASSQARGTEAFF.

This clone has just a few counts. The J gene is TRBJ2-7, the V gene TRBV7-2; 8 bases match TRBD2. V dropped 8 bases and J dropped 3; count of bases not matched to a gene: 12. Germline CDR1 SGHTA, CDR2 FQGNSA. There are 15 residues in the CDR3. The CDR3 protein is CASSPGQRGIYEQYF. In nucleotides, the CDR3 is TGTGCCAGCTCTCCGGGCCAGCGGGGGATCTACGAGCAGTACTTC.

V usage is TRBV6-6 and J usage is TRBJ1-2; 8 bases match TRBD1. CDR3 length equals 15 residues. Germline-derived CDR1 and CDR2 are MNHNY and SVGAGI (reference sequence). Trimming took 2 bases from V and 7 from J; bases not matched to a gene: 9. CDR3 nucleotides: TGTGCCAGCAGTTACGGGCAGGGGGCGCGTTTTGGCTACACCTTC. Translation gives CASSYGQGARFGYTF.

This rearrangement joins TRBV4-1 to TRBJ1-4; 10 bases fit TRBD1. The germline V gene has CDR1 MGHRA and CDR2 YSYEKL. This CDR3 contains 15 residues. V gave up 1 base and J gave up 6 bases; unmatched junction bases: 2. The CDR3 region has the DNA TGCGCCAGCAGCCAAGTGGACAGGGGGGATGAAAAACTGTTTTTT. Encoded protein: CASSQVDRGDEKLFF.

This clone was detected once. The CDR3 sequence is CASSLGVAEQFF. The CDR3 nucleotides are TGTGCCAGCAGCCTCGGAGTTGCGGAGCAGTTCTTC. The V gene is TRBV5-5, the J gene TRBJ2-1; D is uncertain. The CDR3 is made up of 12 amino acids. Germline values: CDR1 SGHKS, CDR2 YYEKEE (reference sequence). Trimming shortened V by 4 bases and J by 10 bases, and 12 bases separated the two germline ends.

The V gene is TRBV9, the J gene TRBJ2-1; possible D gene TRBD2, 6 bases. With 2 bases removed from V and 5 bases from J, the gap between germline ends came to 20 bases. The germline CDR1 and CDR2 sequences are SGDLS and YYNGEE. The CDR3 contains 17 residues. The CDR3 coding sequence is TGTGCCAGCAGCGTTATCGGGGCGGGACTTGGACACAATGAGCAGTTCTTC. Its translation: CASSVIGAGLGHNEQFF.

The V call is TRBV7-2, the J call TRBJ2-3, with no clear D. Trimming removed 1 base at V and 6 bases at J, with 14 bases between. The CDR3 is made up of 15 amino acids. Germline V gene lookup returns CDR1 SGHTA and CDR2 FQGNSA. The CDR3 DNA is TGTGCCAGCAGCTTAGACTCCCTAGTCGGCGATACGCAGTATTTT. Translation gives CASSLDSLVGDTQYF.

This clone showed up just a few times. CDR3 in DNA: TGTGCCAGCAGCTTAGGGTTTGACAGGTACGAGCAGTACTTC. It yields the protein CASSLGFDRYEQYF. This sequence joins TRBV7-6 and TRBJ2-7, with D perhaps matching TRBD1 (6 bases). The CDR3 runs 14 residues. Between the trimmed V and J ends, which lost 1 base and 4 bases, there was a span of 11 bases. Per the germline V gene, CDR1 is SGHVS and CDR2 is FNYEAQ.

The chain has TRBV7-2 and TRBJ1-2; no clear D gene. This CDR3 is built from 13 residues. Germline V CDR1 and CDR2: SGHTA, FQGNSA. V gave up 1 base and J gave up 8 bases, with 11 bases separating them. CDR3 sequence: CASSLVGAPGYTF. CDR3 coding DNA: TGTGCCAGCAGCTTAGTCGGAGCGCCCGGCTACACCTTC.

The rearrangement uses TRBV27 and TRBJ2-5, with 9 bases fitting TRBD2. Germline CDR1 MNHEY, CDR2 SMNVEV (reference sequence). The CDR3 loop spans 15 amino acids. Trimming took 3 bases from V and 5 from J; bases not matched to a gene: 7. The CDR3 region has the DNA TGTGCCAGCAGTTTTTTGCGGGGGGGCGAGGAGACCCAGTACTTC. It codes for CASSFLRGGEETQYF.

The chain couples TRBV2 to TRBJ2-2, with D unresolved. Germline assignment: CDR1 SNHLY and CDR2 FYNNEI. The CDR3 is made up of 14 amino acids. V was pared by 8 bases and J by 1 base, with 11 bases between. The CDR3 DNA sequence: TGTGCCAGCGGAGCGTTAAAGAACACCGGGGAGCTGTTTTTT. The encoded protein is CASGALKNTGELFF.

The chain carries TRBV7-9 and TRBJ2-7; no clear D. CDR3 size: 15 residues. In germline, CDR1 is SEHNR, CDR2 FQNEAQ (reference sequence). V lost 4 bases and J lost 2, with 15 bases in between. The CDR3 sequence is CASSSGPNLAYEQYF. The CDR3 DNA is TGTGCCAGCAGCTCTGGCCCGAATCTCGCCTACGAGCAGTACTTC.

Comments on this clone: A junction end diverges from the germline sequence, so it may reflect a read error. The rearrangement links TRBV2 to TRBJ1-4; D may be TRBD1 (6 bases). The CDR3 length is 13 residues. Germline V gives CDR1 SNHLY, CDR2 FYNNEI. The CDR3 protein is CASSDRRMSFWGF. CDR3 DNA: TGTGCCAGCTCAGACAGGAGGATGTCGTTTTGGGGTTTT.

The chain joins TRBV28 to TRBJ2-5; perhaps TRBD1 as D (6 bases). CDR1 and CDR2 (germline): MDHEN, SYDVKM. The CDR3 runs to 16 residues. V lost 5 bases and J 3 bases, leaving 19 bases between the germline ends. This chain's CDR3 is CASSPNPRGPEETQYF. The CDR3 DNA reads TGTGCCAGCAGTCCCAACCCCAGGGGCCCAGAAGAGACCCAGTACTTC.

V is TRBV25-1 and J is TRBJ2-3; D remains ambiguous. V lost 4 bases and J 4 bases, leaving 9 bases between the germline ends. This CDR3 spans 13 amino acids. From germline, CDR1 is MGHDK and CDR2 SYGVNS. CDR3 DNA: TGTGCCAGCAGTGTTAGGAGCGCAGATACGCAGTATTTT. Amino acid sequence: CASSVRSADTQYF.

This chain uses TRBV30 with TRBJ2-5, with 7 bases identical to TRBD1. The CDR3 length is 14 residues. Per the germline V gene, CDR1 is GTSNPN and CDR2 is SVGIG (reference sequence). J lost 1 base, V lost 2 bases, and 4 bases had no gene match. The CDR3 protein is CAWSRQGFQETQYF. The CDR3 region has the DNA TGTGCCTGGAGTAGACAGGGATTCCAAGAGACCCAGTACTTC.

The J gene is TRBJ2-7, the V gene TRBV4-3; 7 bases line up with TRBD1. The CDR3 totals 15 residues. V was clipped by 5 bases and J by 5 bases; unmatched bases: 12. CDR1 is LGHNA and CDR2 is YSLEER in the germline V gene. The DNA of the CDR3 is TGCGCCAGCAGCTACACACGAGGGACAGCACACGAGCAGTACTTC. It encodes CASSYTRGTAHEQYF.